Listed here are 16 T cell receptor beta chains from one sample, sequenced in a study of cytomegalovirus exposure and HLA in healthy donors (dated by TCRdb to about 2017). Library preparation was by the immunoSEQ multiplex PCR assay. For the multiplex PCR, a mixture combining 60 forward primers for TCR Vbeta segments and 13 reverse primers for TCR Jbeta segments was used. TCRdb limited this immuneACCESS table to in-frame rearrangements with V and J called. A share of clones is missing; checked studies link under half to unresolved V genes, and the rest is unexplained. In this sample's table one finds just over 80,000 clones. The ten largest clones add up to 1.1% of the sample. Sequenced material: PBMCs. The receptors come from a woman aged 25 to 39 in good health and CMV-seronegative.

The rearrangement links TRBV15 to TRBJ2-3, with 11 bases that match TRBD2. V dropped 1 base and J dropped 3; count of bases not matched to a gene: 6. The germline V gene encodes CDR1 LNHNV and CDR2 YYDKDF (reference sequence). CDR3 size: 17 residues. The CDR3 spells CATSRASRLAGTDTQYF. CDR3 DNA: TGTGCCACCAGCAGAGCGTCAAGACTAGCGGGAACAGATACGCAGTATTTT.

The V gene is TRBV5-6, the J gene TRBJ2-3, with 7 bases fitting TRBD1. V lost 4 bases and J lost 2; bases outside the gene matches: 7. Germline V CDR1 and CDR2: SGHDT, YYEEEE. The CDR3 totals 15 residues. For the CDR3, the DNA is TGTGCCAGCAGCAACCGGGACAGACACACAGATACGCAGTATTTT. Encoded protein: CASSNRDRHTDTQYF.

The CDR3 region is CASSDRVHEQYF. Here the CDR3 DNA reads TGTGCCAGCAGCGACAGGGTCCACGAGCAGTACTTC. The genes are TRBV28 and TRBJ2-7; 7 bases are shared with TRBD1. Trimming at V came to 6 bases and at J to 5 bases, leaving 4 bases not matched to a gene. Per germline, CDR1 MDHEN and CDR2 SYDVKM. This CDR3 spans 12 amino acids.

CDR3 bases: TGCAGCGTTGAAGGACAGGGGACTGAAGCTTTCTTT. Protein product: CSVEGQGTEAFF. V gene TRBV29-1 combines with J gene TRBJ1-1; 8 bases are shared with TRBD1. The CDR3 totals 12 residues. V gave up 1 base and J gave up 5 bases; unmatched junction bases: 0. Germline assignment: CDR1 SQVTM and CDR2 ANQGSEA.

The genes are TRBV18 and TRBJ2-2; tentative D call: TRBD1 (6 bases). CDR1 is KGHSH and CDR2 is LQKENI in the germline V gene. V was cut by 2 bases and J by 1 base, with 8 bases left in between. The CDR3 has 15 amino acids. CDR3: CASSPLTGNTGELFF. The CDR3 DNA reads as TGTGCCAGCTCACCATTGACAGGGAACACCGGGGAGCTGTTTTTT.

The chain uses TRBV5-6 and TRBJ2-1; 9 nucleotides line up with TRBD2. CDR1 SGHDT and CDR2 YYEEEE come from the germline V gene. This CDR3 contains 14 residues. The J segment lost 10 bases and the V segment lost 2 bases, leaving 7 bases of the junction unmatched. This CDR3 reads CASSLKAGGREQFF. In DNA, the CDR3 is TGTGCCAGCAGCTTAAAAGCGGGAGGTCGGGAGCAGTTCTTC.

The chain links TRBV5-4 to TRBJ2-5; D call uncertain. The CDR3 runs 13 residues. Trimming left V 5 bases short and J 3 bases short, with 11 bases between. CDR1 is SGHNT, CDR2 YYREEE, per germline (reference sequence). Here the CDR3 DNA reads TGTGCCAGCAGTTGGGTCGCGGAAGAGACCCAGTACTTC. It is translated as CASSWVAEETQYF.

CDR3: CASSLGRESYEQYF. DNA of the CDR3: TGTGCCAGCAGCTTGGGGCGGGAGTCTTACGAGCAGTACTTC. The chain is built from TRBV5-4 and TRBJ2-7, with 7 bases matching TRBD2. The CDR3 consists of 14 residues. The J segment lost 4 bases and the V segment lost 0 bases, leaving 4 bases of the junction unmatched. CDR1 is SGHNT, CDR2 YYREEE, per germline (reference sequence).

The chain employs TRBV27 and TRBJ1-2; weak D call: TRBD1 (6 bases). The V gene lost 0 bases and the J gene lost 3 bases, with 11 bases spanning the gap. CDR3 length equals 15 residues. Germline V gene sequence: CDR1 MNHEY, CDR2 SMNVEV (reference sequence). CDR3 sequence: CASSLSGQDYYGYTF. CDR3 sequence (DNA): TGTGCCAGCAGTTTATCGGGACAAGATTACTATGGCTACACCTTC.

The chain has TRBV7-9 and TRBJ1-2, with D tentatively TRBD1 (6 bases). V lost 5 bases and J lost 1, with 11 bases in between. Germline V lookup: CDR1 SEHNR, CDR2 FQNEAQ (reference sequence). There are 14 residues in the CDR3. The CDR3 DNA follows: TGTGCCAGCAGCGGGGGGGGCAATAACTATGGCTACACCTTC. It specifies CASSGGGNNYGYTF.

The chain employs TRBV7-2 and TRBJ1-5; tentative D call: TRBD1 (5 bases). The CDR3 covers 18 residues. With 5 bases removed from V and 0 bases from J, the gap between germline ends came to 20 bases. Germline V gene lookup returns CDR1 SGHTA and CDR2 FQGNSA. The CDR3 DNA is TGTGCCAGCAGCCCATTTTTGGGTTCGGGGGATAGCAATCAGCCCCAGCATTTT. Encoded protein: CASSPFLGSGDSNQPQHF.

This sequence joins TRBV2 and TRBJ1-5; TRBD1 might be the D (5 bases). Germline values: CDR1 SNHLY, CDR2 FYNNEI. The CDR3 has 19 residues. V dropped 4 bases and J dropped 0 bases, with 22 bases sitting between them. The CDR3 nucleotides read TGTGCCAGCAGTGGTGACCCGGGACTTTTACTAGATAGCAATCAGCCCCAGCATTTT. It specifies CASSGDPGLLLDSNQPQHF.

The chain carries TRBV5-1 and TRBJ2-5, with 7 bases fitting TRBD1. The CDR3 is made up of 13 amino acids. Trimming removed 4 bases from V and 1 base from J; junction bases left unmatched: 1. Per the germline V gene, CDR1 is SGHRS and CDR2 is YFSETQ. DNA for the CDR3: TGCGCCAGCAGCCACAGGGGCCAAGAGACCCAGTACTTC. It specifies CASSHRGQETQYF.

As DNA, the CDR3 is TGCGCCAGCAGCTTGGTCGGGAGTAGTTACGAGCAGTACTTC. Its protein is CASSLVGSSYEQYF. The V call is TRBV5-1, the J call TRBJ2-7, with D tentatively TRBD2 (6 bases). Trimming cost V 0 bases and J 4 bases, with 11 bases left between them. Germline V gene data show CDR1 as SGHRS and CDR2 as YFSETQ. The CDR3 spans 14 residues.

The genes are TRBV7-9 and TRBJ2-2, with D possibly TRBD1 on 5 matching bases. Germline V gene data show CDR1 as SEHNR and CDR2 as FQNEAQ (reference sequence). V shed 3 bases and J shed 4 bases, with 9 bases lying between them. The CDR3 is made up of 14 amino acids. The CDR3 DNA reads TGTGCCAGCAGCTTCTCAGGGCTCACCGGGGAGCTGTTTTTT. It codes for CASSFSGLTGELFF.

The genes are TRBV6-5 and TRBJ2-3; TRBD1 agrees at 9 bases. The trim removed 5 bases at V and 1 base at J, leaving 4 bases unmatched. The CDR3 spans 15 residues. Germline V gives CDR1 MNHEY, CDR2 SVGAGI. The CDR3 sequence is CASSLQGAGTDTQYF. For the CDR3, the DNA is TGTGCCAGCAGTCTACAGGGGGCAGGCACAGATACGCAGTATTTT.